The present TCR beta chain was sequenced within a study of T cells in Graves' hyperthyroidism and ophthalmopathy. Authors of the study amplified TCR beta CDR3 regions from RNA transcripts. Initially, a first-round RT-PCR of the TCR CDR3 employed the HTBI primer set. TCRdb independently ran MiXCR on the multiplex PCR reads; one entry per CDR3 protein. The data show around 400,000 distinct CDR3 sequences, roughly 25% seen once. This clonotype was counted a few times. The sample comprised blood. This clonotype was sampled from a man aged 45-60 years with Graves' hyperthyroidism.

The CDR3 region is CASSPGQGSHTDTQYF. CDR3 DNA: TGTGCCAGTAGTCCCGGACAGGGAAGTCACACAGATACGCAGTATTTT. The rearrangement uses TRBV19 and TRBJ2-3; 8 nucleotides agree with TRBD1. Germline V gene lookup returns CDR1 LNHDA and CDR2 SQIVND (reference sequence). V trimming: 5 bases; J trimming: 2 bases; junction bases outside the gene matches: 9. The CDR3 contains 16 residues.